Each of the 26 T cell receptor beta chains below was sequenced from the same sample in a study of T-cell reconstitution after alpha-beta-depleted transplantation in children. Molecular barcoding with unique molecular identifiers was used for the TCRbeta library. In TCRdb, the PCR reads were re-called with MiXCR into one record per CDR3 protein. This sample carries fewer than 750,000 distinct CDR3 sequences, roughly 27% of them seen once, and the ten largest clones take just over 35%. The sample consisted of PBMCs, taken before TCRalphabeta/CD19-depleted stem cell transplant. These receptor sequences come from a boy younger than two with Wiskott-Aldrich syndrome, due to receive a stem cell transplant.

This clonotype has at least ten counts. This chain uses TRBV11-2 with TRBJ2-1; D uncertain. The germline V gene encodes CDR1 SGHAT and CDR2 FQNNGV. The germline V and J ends were trimmed by 5 bases and 7 bases, with 12 bases remaining between them. This CDR3 has 13 amino acids. CDR3 in DNA: TGTGCCAGCAGCCGAAGACGCAGGAATGAGCAGTTCTTC. Translated, it gives CASSRRRRNEQFF.

This clonotype was seen a few times. The genes are TRBV5-6 and TRBJ2-3; 11 nucleotides match TRBD2. The CDR3 runs to 16 residues. V trimming: 4 bases; J trimming: 4 bases; junction bases outside the gene matches: 8. Germline loops: CDR1 SGHDT, CDR2 YYEEEE. The CDR3 loop reads CASSPSLAGVADTQYF. In DNA form, the CDR3 reads TGTGCCAGCAGCCCGTCACTAGCGGGAGTGGCAGATACGCAGTATTTT. Full variable domain (remainder filled in from reference TRBV5-6 and TRBJ2-3): DAGVTQSPTHLIKTRGQQVTLRCSPKSGHDTVSWYQQALGQGPQFIFQYYEEEERQRGNFPDRFSGHQFPNYSSELNVNALLLGDSALYLCASSPSLAGVADTQYFGPGTRLTVL.

This clonotype was observed a few times. V usage is TRBV10-2 and J usage is TRBJ2-5; TRBD2 might be the D (5 bases). The V end lost 2 bases, the J end lost 4 bases, and 20 bases lay between the germline ends. Germline CDR1 WSHSY, CDR2 SAAADI. The CDR3 has 17 residues. DNA of the CDR3: TGCGCCAGCAGTGAGCCCCGGCTCGCGGGCGTGTTAGAGACCCAGTACTTC. Encoded protein: CASSEPRLAGVLETQYF.

This clonotype was counted only a few times. The rearrangement uses TRBV9 and TRBJ2-3; D assignment may be TRBD1 or TRBD2 (5 bases each). V lost 8 bases and J 2 bases, leaving 12 bases between the germline ends. CDR3 length equals 13 residues. Per the germline V gene, CDR1 is SGDLS and CDR2 is YYNGEE. DNA for the CDR3: TGTGCCAGTGGGGGTTCCCCCACAGATACGCAGTATTTT. Its translation is CASGGSPTDTQYF.

The chain uses TRBV20-1 and TRBJ2-1; 14 bases line up with TRBD2. Per the germline V gene, CDR1 is DFQATT and CDR2 is SNEGSKA (reference sequence). The CDR3 totals 16 residues. V trimming: 3 bases; J trimming: 5 bases; junction bases outside the gene matches: 6. CDR3 sequence (DNA): TGCAGTGCTAGCCAGACTAGCGGGAGGGCGGACAATGAGCAGTTCTTC. It yields the protein CSASQTSGRADNEQFF.

In this sample, this clonotype turned up a few times. This rearrangement joins TRBV4-1 to TRBJ2-1, with 7 bases fitting TRBD2. Germline-derived CDR1 and CDR2 are MGHRA and YSYEKL. J lost 2 bases, V lost 0 bases, and 4 bases had no gene match. The CDR3 sequence is 16 residues long. The CDR3 here is CASSQDPSGAYNEQFF. The CDR3 coding sequence is TGCGCCAGCAGCCAAGATCCAAGCGGGGCCTACAATGAGCAGTTCTTC.

V gene TRBV3-1 combines with J gene TRBJ2-7; tentative D call: TRBD1 (5 bases). Between the trimmed V and J ends, which lost 6 bases and 6 bases, there was a span of 12 bases. Looked up from germline, CDR1 is LGHDT and CDR2 is YNNKEL (reference sequence). The CDR3 length is 12 residues. CDR3 DNA sequence: TGTGCCAGCAGTTCCGCAGGGCGCGAGCAGTACTTC. Its protein product is CASSSAGREQYF.

Only a few counts were recorded for this clonotype. The chain uses TRBV6-1 and TRBJ2-5; unclear D gene. The V gene lost 5 bases and the J gene lost 5 bases, with 9 bases spanning the gap. This CDR3 has 12 amino acids. The germline CDR1 and CDR2 sequences are MNHNS and SASEGT. CDR3 DNA sequence: TGTGCCAGCAGTCCGGTTAGGGAGACCCAGTACTTC. This encodes CASSPVRETQYF.

This sequence joins TRBV7-8 and TRBJ2-5; no reliable D call. Trimming left V 5 bases short and J 5 bases short, with 21 bases between. This CDR3 is 16 amino acids long. Germline V gene lookup returns CDR1 SGHVS and CDR2 FQNEAQ. Here the CDR3 reads CASSPLGGIGGETQYF. In nucleotides, the CDR3 is TGTGCCAGCAGCCCCCTTGGTGGGATTGGTGGTGAGACCCAGTACTTC. The full variable domain, with the rest looked up from reference TRBV7-8 and TRBJ2-5, is GAGVSQSPRYKVAKRGQDVALRCDPISGHVSLFWYQQALGQGPEFLTYFQNEAQLDKSGLPSDRFFAERPEGSVSTLKIQRTQQEDSAVYLCASSPLGGIGGETQYFGPGTRLLVL.

The rearrangement uses TRBV7-9 and TRBJ2-3; 7 nucleotides line up with TRBD2. V lost 8 bases to trimming and J lost 0 bases; unmatched junction nucleotides: 2. CDR3 length: 13 amino acids. Germline V gene sequence: CDR1 SEHNR, CDR2 FQNEAQ (reference sequence). CDR3 sequence: CASLGRSTDTQYF. In DNA form, the CDR3 reads TGTGCCAGCCTCGGGAGGAGCACAGATACGCAGTATTTT.

The V gene is TRBV20-1, the J gene TRBJ1-1; 8 nucleotides line up with TRBD1. The junction had 13 bases not matched to a gene; V was cut back by 5 bases and J by 5 bases. This CDR3 has 15 amino acids. Per the germline V gene, CDR1 is DFQATT and CDR2 is SNEGSKA (reference sequence). The CDR3 spells CSARPGTGFRTEAFF. The CDR3 nucleotides read TGCAGTGCTCGTCCCGGGACAGGTTTTAGAACTGAAGCTTTCTTT.

In this sample, this clonotype turned up a few times. V is TRBV5-1 and J is TRBJ1-4; D unresolved. The CDR3 spans 16 residues. V lost 1 base and J lost 0, with 10 bases in between. CDR1 and CDR2 (germline): SGHRS, YFSETQ. CDR3 residues: CASSLQAAATNEKLFF. DNA for the CDR3: TGCGCCAGCAGCTTGCAGGCGGCCGCAACTAATGAAAAACTGTTTTTT.

The chain combines TRBV4-2 with TRBJ2-5; either TRBD1 or TRBD2 may fit D (6 bases each). Germline lookup yields CDR1 LGHNA and CDR2 YNFKEQ. The V end was cut by 0 bases, the J end by 2 bases, with 16 bases between. The CDR3 contains 17 residues. The CDR3 spells CASSQDTGARGQETQYF. In nucleotides, the CDR3 is TGTGCCAGCAGCCAAGATACGGGGGCACGCGGACAAGAGACCCAGTACTTC.

The rearrangement uses TRBV12-3 or TRBV12-4 and TRBJ2-3, with D perhaps matching TRBD2 (6 bases). This CDR3 is 14 amino acids long. V dropped 6 bases and J dropped 6 bases, with 16 bases sitting between them. In DNA, the CDR3 is TGTGCCAGCAGGCGGACTGCACGGGGGGATACGCAGTATTTT. This sequence encodes CASRRTARGDTQYF.

V is TRBV10-3 and J is TRBJ2-1, with 8 bases matching TRBD2. Per germline, CDR1 ENHRY and CDR2 SYGVKD. CDR3 length equals 13 residues. Germline trimming cut 6 bases from V and 7 bases from J; bases unmatched to any gene: 5. CDR3 in amino acids: CAIRGLAQNEQFF. The CDR3, as DNA: TGTGCCATCAGAGGACTAGCCCAGAATGAGCAGTTCTTC.

The rearrangement links TRBV5-1 to TRBJ2-1; D ambiguous. The CDR3 is 13 residues long. Deletions cut 0 bases from V and 6 bases from J, with 7 bases between. Germline-derived CDR1 and CDR2 are SGHRS and YFSETQ. CDR3 amino acids: CASSLVDGNEQFF. The CDR3 nucleotides read TGCGCCAGCAGCTTGGTGGATGGCAATGAGCAGTTCTTC.

This clonotype was seen more than once but under ten times. This chain joins TRBV7-2 and TRBJ1-2; no firm D call. This CDR3 is built from 13 residues. The germline CDR1 and CDR2 sequences are SGHTA and FQGNSA. Trimming took off 1 base at V and 4 bases at J, with 7 bases between the two ends. The CDR3 DNA reads TGTGCCAGCAGCTTAGGGTACGGCTATGGCTACACCTTC. Its translation: CASSLGYGYGYTF.

The chain has TRBV20-1 and TRBJ2-3; the match to TRBD2 covers 9 bases. This CDR3 contains 15 residues. The V gene end was trimmed by 6 bases and the J gene end by 5 bases; junction bases not matched to a gene: 12. Germline V gene lookup returns CDR1 DFQATT and CDR2 SNEGSKA (reference sequence). CDR3 DNA sequence: TGCAGTGCCGATATAATAGCGGGAGTAGGAGATACGCAGTATTTT. It yields the protein CSADIIAGVGDTQYF.

This chain links TRBV5-1 with TRBJ2-1; TRBD2 matches at 8 bases. V gave up 0 bases and J gave up 2 bases; unmatched junction bases: 4. The CDR3 is made up of 16 amino acids. Germline loops: CDR1 SGHRS, CDR2 YFSETQ. CDR3 sequence: CASSLGLATTYNEQFF. The CDR3 DNA reads as TGCGCCAGCAGCTTGGGACTAGCGACGACCTACAATGAGCAGTTCTTC.

This clonotype was seen many times. This chain joins TRBV15 and TRBJ2-7; D gene unclear. This CDR3 spans 14 amino acids. Trimming pared 4 bases from V and 0 bases from J, leaving 10 bases between. Germline V gene lookup returns CDR1 LNHNV and CDR2 YYDKDF (reference sequence). CDR3 protein: CATSKTSVSYEQYF. The CDR3 region has the DNA TGTGCCACCAGCAAGACTTCAGTCTCCTACGAGCAGTACTTC.

This clonotype was detected only a few times. The V gene is TRBV7-3, the J gene TRBJ2-2, with D possibly TRBD1 on 6 matching bases. There are 16 residues in the CDR3. The V end lost 1 base, the J end lost 0 bases, and 9 bases lay between the germline ends. Germline-derived CDR1 and CDR2 are SGHTA and FQGTGA. Written as DNA, the CDR3 is TGTGCCAGCAGCTTAAAGAGGACAGCGAACACCGGGGAGCTGTTTTTT. It codes for CASSLKRTANTGELFF.

The chain carries TRBV12-3 or TRBV12-4 and TRBJ2-5, with a possible D match to TRBD1 (5 bases). Deletions cut 4 bases from V and 2 bases from J, with 14 bases between. The CDR3 is 15 amino acids. CDR3 coding DNA: TGTGCCAGCAGTTCGACAGCCAAACCTCAAGAGACCCAGTACTTC. Translating it yields CASSSTAKPQETQYF.

This clonotype came up a few times. The CDR3, as DNA: TGTGCCACCCGGGAGCAGGGCGGCTCCTACGAGCAGTACTTC. The encoded protein is CATREQGGSYEQYF. J is TRBJ2-7 and V is TRBV2, with D possibly TRBD2 on 6 matching bases. Trimming removed 10 bases at V and 0 bases at J, with 16 bases between. This CDR3 has 14 residues. In germline, CDR1 is SNHLY, CDR2 FYNNEI.

This clonotype was seen a few times. The J gene is TRBJ2-5, the V gene TRBV5-1; TRBD2 might be the D (6 bases). The V and J ends lost 4 bases and 6 bases respectively, with 19 bases between them. The germline V gene encodes CDR1 SGHRS and CDR2 YFSETQ. CDR3 size: 15 residues. CDR3 sequence reads: CASSPGTAEAKTQYF. The CDR3 DNA sequence: TGCGCCAGCAGCCCCGGGACTGCGGAGGCCAAGACCCAGTACTTC. The full variable domain, with the rest looked up from reference TRBV5-1 and TRBJ2-5, is KAGVTQTPRYLIKTRGQQVTLSCSPISGHRSVSWYQQTPGQGLQFLFEYFSETQRNKGNFPGRFSGRQFSNSRSEMNVSTLELGDSALYLCASSPGTAEAKTQYFGPGTRLLVL.

This clonotype has a handful of counts. The rearrangement joins TRBV5-1 to TRBJ2-1, with D possibly TRBD1 on 6 matching bases. V gave up 2 bases and J gave up 6 bases, with 9 bases separating them. Germline V gene data show CDR1 as SGHRS and CDR2 as YFSETQ. CDR3 length equals 13 residues. Here the CDR3 reads CASSFPQGNEQFF. CDR3 in DNA: TGCGCCAGCAGCTTCCCACAGGGCAATGAGCAGTTCTTC.

V gene TRBV12-3 or TRBV12-4 combines with J gene TRBJ2-5, with TRBD1 as a possible D gene (6 bases). The CDR3 has 14 residues. V was cut by 5 bases and J by 2 bases, with 12 bases left in between. The CDR3 loop reads CASSRDTAQETQYF. In nucleotides, the CDR3 is TGTGCCAGCAGTCGGGACACCGCTCAAGAGACCCAGTACTTC.